This is a list of T cell receptor beta chains from one sample in a study of radiation and T cells in renal cell carcinoma. The repertoire was sequenced with immunoSEQ multiplex PCR; TCRdb's copy has only in-frame clones and lacks some. This table holds 87,000 or so clones, about 86% found once. The sample was blood, taken from a patient whose treatment included radiotherapy and nephrectomy. These TCRs come from a man aged 45-65 years with renal cell carcinoma. The CDR3 runs from the conserved cysteine through the conserved F or W. D genes are given only for firm matches. Where a row states a size, it is once, few, many or the class of an expanded clone; other rows omit it.

.,TRBV12-5,TRBJ1-6,few,CASATGRSPLHF,TGTGCTAGTGCCACGGGGCGATCACCCCTCCACTTT
TRBD1,TRBV5-1,TRBJ2-6,.,CASSEQGANNVLTF,TGCGCCAGCAGCGAGCAGGGGGCAAACAACGTCCTGACTTTC
TRBD1,TRBV7-3,TRBJ1-1,.,CASSPDRANGEAFF,TGTGCCAGCAGCCCTGACAGGGCTAACGGTGAAGCTTTCTTT
TRBD2,TRBV4-3,TRBJ2-1,.,CASSQDLLAVYNEQFF,TGCGCCAGCAGCCAAGATCTTCTAGCGGTATACAATGAGCAGTTCTTC
TRBD1,TRBV6-5,TRBJ1-6,.,CASSLGSGGNSPLHF,TGTGCCAGCAGCTTAGGGTCAGGGGGAAACTCACCCCTCCACTTT
.,TRBV5-1,TRBJ1-1,.,CASSLVPDQRNTEAFF,TGCGCCAGCAGCTTGGTTCCAGATCAGAGGAACACTGAAGCTTTCTTT
.,TRBV6-1,TRBJ2-3,.,CASSEGVSANTQYF,TGTGCCAGCAGTGAAGGGGTTAGCGCAAATACGCAGTATTTT
TRBD2,TRBV7-8,TRBJ2-7,.,CASSSERGPIYEQYF,TGTGCCAGCAGCTCGGAGCGGGGACCAATCTACGAGCAGTACTTC
TRBD2,TRBV13,TRBJ2-7,.,CASSLGLGREFSYEQYF,TGTGCCAGCAGCTTAGGGTTAGGGCGGGAGTTTTCCTACGAGCAGTACTTC
.,TRBV5-6,TRBJ2-4,.,CASSYRQELAKNIQYF,TGTGCCAGCAGCTACCGACAGGAGCTAGCCAAAAACATTCAGTACTTC
.,TRBV30,TRBJ2-7,.,CAWLSDSYEQYF,TGTGCCTGGTTGTCTGACAGCTACGAGCAGTACTTC
.,TRBV29-1,TRBJ2-7,.,CSVERGYEQYF,TGCAGCGTTGAAAGGGGCTACGAGCAGTACTTC
.,TRBV4-1,TRBJ2-5,.,CASSQGVVETQYF,TGCGCCAGCAGCCAAGGTGTAGTCGAGACCCAGTACTTC
.,TRBV14,TRBJ1-1,.,CASSQVAGGSTEAFF,TGTGCCAGCAGCCAAGTAGCGGGGGGATCCACTGAAGCTTTCTTT
TRBD2,TRBV30,TRBJ2-5,.,CAWSTRLAGGLRSGTQYF,TGTGCCTGGAGTACCCGACTAGCGGGAGGGCTACGTTCGGGGACCCAGTACTTC
.,TRBV6-5,TRBJ1-4,.,CASSPGGREKLFF,TGTGCCAGCAGTCCTGGGGGAAGGGAAAAACTGTTTTTT
.,TRBV27,TRBJ1-1,.,CASSFWWDTEAFF,TGTGCCAGCAGTTTCTGGTGGGACACTGAAGCTTTCTTT
.,TRBV27,TRBJ2-1,.,CASRSRGSSYNEQFF,TGTGCCAGCAGGTCACGTGGGAGCTCCTACAATGAGCAGTTCTTC
TRBD1,TRBV11-3,TRBJ2-2,.,CASSFTGDSANTGELFF,TGTGCCAGCAGCTTTACTGGGGACAGCGCGAACACCGGGGAGCTGTTTTTT
.,TRBV5-1,TRBJ2-7,.,CASSTGPTEQYF,TGCGCCAGCAGCACGGGACCGACCGAGCAGTACTTC
.,TRBV7-9,TRBJ1-5,once,CASSLAGQPQHF,TGTGCCAGCAGCTTAGCTGGACAGCCCCAGCATTTT
.,TRBV19,TRBJ1-2,.,CASSRRGWFNTNTGYTF,TGTGCCAGTAGTCGTAGGGGTTGGTTCAACACTAATACGGGCTACACCTTC
.,TRBV27,TRBJ1-1,.,CASRTNTNTEAFF,TGTGCCAGCAGGACAAACACCAACACTGAAGCTTTCTTT
.,TRBV7-2,TRBJ2-3,.,CASSSKNSGGTQYF,TGTGCCAGCAGCTCAAAGAATTCCGGCGGTACGCAGTATTTT
.,TRBV6-5,TRBJ1-5,.,CASREGQHQPQHF,TGTGCCAGCCGAGAAGGGCAGCATCAGCCCCAGCATTTT
.,TRBV29-1,TRBJ1-2,.,CSVAEHNYGYTF,TGCAGCGTGGCGGAGCATAACTATGGCTACACCTTC
TRBD1,TRBV7-2,TRBJ1-4,.,CASSQQGTGTNEKLFF,TGTGCCAGCAGCCAACAGGGGACGGGTACTAATGAAAAACTGTTTTTT
.,TRBV5-1,TRBJ2-5,.,CASSQGQETQYF,TGCGCCAGCAGCCAGGGACAAGAGACCCAGTACTTC
.,TRBV7-2,TRBJ2-1,.,CASSLVYRDKEVF,TGTGCCAGCAGCTTAGTATACCGGGACAAAGAGGTCTTC
TRBD1,TRBV5-1,TRBJ2-7,.,CASSGGQAQSYEQYF,TGCGCCAGCAGCGGCGGACAGGCTCAAAGCTACGAGCAGTACTTC
TRBD1,TRBV2,TRBJ1-2,.,CASSRTGQGGGYTF,TGTGCCAGCAGCCGAACCGGACAGGGTGGCGGCTACACCTTC
TRBD2,TRBV7-8,TRBJ2-2,.,CASSFRASGSMGDTGELFF,TGTGCCAGCAGCTTTAGGGCTAGCGGGAGTATGGGGGACACCGGGGAGCTGTTTTTT
.,TRBV19,TRBJ2-7,.,CASSIDGGEQYF,TGTGCCAGTAGTATAGACGGGGGAGAGCAGTACTTC
.,TRBV28,TRBJ1-2,.,CASSLYGYGYTF,TGTGCCAGCAGTTTATATGGCTATGGCTACACCTTC
.,TRBV7-9,TRBJ2-5,.,CASSHANQETQYF,TGTGCCAGCAGCCACGCGAACCAAGAGACCCAGTACTTC
.,TRBV2,TRBJ1-2,few,CASSGQGQHYGYTF,TGTGCCAGCAGTGGGCAGGGCCAACACTATGGCTACACCTTC
.,TRBV27,TRBJ2-3,.,CASSLWANPDTQYF,TGTGCCAGCAGTTTATGGGCTAACCCTGATACGCAGTATTTT
.,TRBV7-7,TRBJ2-5,.,CASSLSGVSETQYF,TGTGCTAGCAGCTTATCAGGGGTTAGCGAGACCCAGTACTTC
.,TRBV19,TRBJ1-2,.,CASSGVYVYGYTF,TGTGCCAGTAGCGGGGTATATGTCTATGGCTACACCTTC
.,TRBV7-8,TRBJ1-5,.,CASSPALGGVKGSRNQPQHF,TGTGCCAGCAGCCCAGCTCTGGGGGGTGTCAAAGGTTCCCGAAATCAGCCCCAGCATTTT
.,TRBV4-1,TRBJ2-5,.,CASSTRGGEETQYF,TGCGCCAGCAGCACCCGCGGCGGGGAAGAGACCCAGTACTTC
.,TRBV4-1,TRBJ2-7,.,CASSQETADEQYF,TGCGCCAGCAGCCAAGAAACGGCGGACGAGCAGTACTTC